Each of the 32 T cell receptor beta chains below was sequenced from the same sample in a study of blood T cell repertoires in COVID-19. Method: immunoSEQ multiplex PCR; TCRdb's copy keeps in-frame clones and lacks some. The sample lists about 180,000 clones, around 86% occurring once. Material for sequencing was peripheral blood. These receptors were taken from a man aged 55 to 69 with COVID-19, enrolled during active disease.

The chain uses TRBV19 and TRBJ2-5; tentatively, D is TRBD2 (6 bases). CDR1 is LNHDA, CDR2 SQIVND, per germline (reference sequence). Between the trimmed V and J ends, which lost 0 bases and 4 bases, there was a span of 12 bases. CDR3 length: 15 residues. CDR3 amino acids: CASSIDHGGGETQYF. CDR3 nucleotide sequence: TGTGCCAGTAGTATAGATCACGGGGGTGGAGAGACCCAGTACTTC.

V is TRBV9 and J is TRBJ1-4; D may be TRBD1 (5 bases). V lost 4 bases and J lost 0, with 13 bases in between. The V gene's germline CDR1 is SGDLS and CDR2 YYNGEE. The CDR3 consists of 16 residues. The CDR3 DNA sequence: TGTGCCAGCAGCCCACGGGGGGTTGCAACTAATGAAAAACTGTTTTTT. It codes for CASSPRGVATNEKLFF. The complete variable domain, with remaining parts taken from reference TRBV9 and TRBJ1-4, reads DSGVTQTPKHLITATGQRVTLRCSPRSGDLSVYWYQQSLDQGLQFLIQYYNGEERAKGNILERFSAQQFPDLHSELNLSSLELGDSALYFCASSPRGVATNEKLFFGSGTQLSVL.

The gene calls are TRBV4-1 and TRBJ1-1, with 7 bases aligning to TRBD1. V dropped 0 bases and J dropped 2; count of bases not matched to a gene: 9. Germline V gene lookup returns CDR1 MGHRA and CDR2 YSYEKL. The length of the CDR3 is 17 residues. In nucleotides, the CDR3 is TGCGCCAGCAGCCAAGAAGGGGCCAGAGGGGGCAACACTGAAGCTTTCTTT. Encoded protein: CASSQEGARGGNTEAFF.

The chain uses TRBV25-1 and TRBJ2-5; 8 bases align to TRBD2. The V segment lost 8 bases and the J segment 1 base; nucleotides outside the gene matches: 6. The germline V gene has CDR1 MGHDK and CDR2 SYGVNS. The CDR3 contains 14 residues. CDR3 DNA: TGTGCCAGCTCGCCGAGCGGGAGCCAAGAGACCCAGTACTTC. It codes for CASSPSGSQETQYF.

This sequence joins TRBV19 and TRBJ1-6, with D maybe TRBD1 (6 bases). Germline V CDR1 and CDR2: LNHDA, SQIVND (reference sequence). CDR3 length equals 15 residues. Trimming left V 3 bases short and J 10 bases short, with 16 bases between. The CDR3 region has the DNA TGTGCCAGTAGTATTGCGACAGGTCTGCGGTCACCCCTCCACTTT. Translating it yields CASSIATGLRSPLHF.

In its sample, this clone was seen once. V is TRBV10-3 and J is TRBJ1-2; 9 nucleotides line up with TRBD1. Trimming removed 0 bases from V and 5 bases from J; junction bases left unmatched: 4. The CDR3 runs 15 residues. In germline, CDR1 is ENHRY, CDR2 SYGVKD. The CDR3 bases are TGTGCCATCAGTGAGTCGGGGACAGGGAGGTATGGCTACACCTTC. Encoded protein: CAISESGTGRYGYTF.

The chain employs TRBV18 and TRBJ2-1; 9 positions match TRBD2. With 3 bases clipped from V and 7 bases from J, the junction kept 7 bases outside the gene matches. The germline V gene has CDR1 KGHSH and CDR2 LQKENI. This CDR3 is built from 15 residues. CDR3 amino acids: CASSPIAGAGNEQFF. CDR3 nucleotides: TGTGCCAGCTCACCGATAGCGGGAGCGGGGAATGAGCAGTTCTTC.

This sequence joins TRBV11-2 and TRBJ2-1; TRBD1 aligns across 7 bases. Germline CDR1 is SGHAT and CDR2 is FQNNGV. The V and J ends lost 5 bases and 0 bases, in that order; junction bases with no gene match: 10. The CDR3 loop spans 17 amino acids. CDR3 sequence reads: CASSPGPTGVSYNEQFF. The CDR3 nucleotides are TGTGCCAGCAGCCCAGGTCCAACAGGGGTCTCCTACAATGAGCAGTTCTTC.

This chain connects TRBV12-3 or TRBV12-4 to TRBJ2-2; D unresolved. The CDR3 totals 12 residues. Trimming took 4 bases from V and 6 from J, leaving 6 bases between them. CDR3 in DNA: TGTGCCAGCAGTTGGGCGTCCGGGGAGCTGTTTTTT. It translates to CASSWASGELFF.

The chain couples TRBV28 to TRBJ1-5; TRBD1 might be the D (5 bases). Looked up from germline, CDR1 is MDHEN and CDR2 is SYDVKM. The V and J ends lost 6 bases and 5 bases respectively, with 14 bases between them. This CDR3 has 14 residues. The CDR3 protein is CASRTGPRHQPQHF. CDR3 coding DNA: TGTGCCAGCAGAACAGGTCCCCGGCATCAGCCCCAGCATTTT.

This sequence joins TRBV21-1 and TRBJ2-7; no DNA check was done on the table's D call, TRBD1. TRBV21-1 is designated a pseudogene. CDR3 length equals 17 residues. CDR3 DNA: TGTGCCAGCAGCAATATAGGCCGGGACAGGAGTTCCTACGAGCAGTACTTC. This gives the protein CASSNIGRDRSSYEQYF.

The chain links TRBV5-1 to TRBJ1-2; TRBD1 is a possible D gene (5 bases). In germline, CDR1 is SGHRS, CDR2 YFSETQ. This CDR3 contains 13 residues. V lost 3 bases, J lost 4 bases, and 10 bases lay in between. The CDR3 DNA sequence: TGCGCCAGCAGCTCGGACCAGGGCTATGGCTACACCTTC. The encoded protein is CASSSDQGYGYTF.

V and J are TRBV27 and TRBJ1-1, with D possibly TRBD1 on 5 matching bases. Trimming took off 3 bases at V and 0 bases at J, with 8 bases between the two ends. CDR3 length: 14 amino acids. Germline values: CDR1 MNHEY, CDR2 SMNVEV (reference sequence). In DNA form, the CDR3 reads TGTGCCAGCAGTTTGGCAGGGATGAACACTGAAGCTTTCTTT. Translation gives CASSLAGMNTEAFF.

The V gene is TRBV4-2, the J gene TRBJ2-1, with TRBD2 as a possible D gene (6 bases). Germline V CDR1 and CDR2: LGHNA, YNFKEQ. The V gene lost 0 bases and the J gene lost 10 bases, with 10 bases spanning the gap. The CDR3 is 13 amino acids. CDR3 residues: CASSQDWGEEQFF. As DNA, the CDR3 is TGTGCCAGCAGCCAAGATTGGGGGGAAGAGCAGTTCTTC.

The gene calls are TRBV7-9 and TRBJ2-5; maybe TRBD1 (5 bases). V was cut by 3 bases and J by 2 bases, with 16 bases left in between. This CDR3 is 16 amino acids long. The germline CDR1 and CDR2 sequences are SEHNR and FQNEAQ (reference sequence). CDR3 DNA sequence: TGTGCCAGCAGCTTTCAGGGAATGGCAGGGCAAGAGACCCAGTACTTC. This translates into CASSFQGMAGQETQYF.

The V call is TRBV19, the J call TRBJ1-6, with 12 bases fitting TRBD1. The CDR3 covers 20 residues. The V segment lost 6 bases and the J segment 1 base; nucleotides outside the gene matches: 13. Germline values: CDR1 LNHDA, CDR2 SQIVND (reference sequence). CDR3: CASRRDLGQGALSYNSPLHF. Written as DNA, the CDR3 is TGTGCCAGTAGACGAGATCTGGGACAGGGGGCCCTATCCTATAATTCACCCCTCCACTTT.

This clone has just one count. The chain is built from TRBV19 and TRBJ1-5, with 8 bases lining up with TRBD1. J was trimmed by 0 bases and V by 1 base; bases with no gene match: 8. The CDR3 runs 18 residues. CDR1 LNHDA and CDR2 SQIVND come from the germline V gene (reference sequence). The CDR3 loop reads CASSIGGLGQGSNQPQHF. Written as DNA, the CDR3 is TGTGCCAGTAGTATAGGGGGCTTAGGACAGGGTAGCAATCAGCCCCAGCATTTT.

This clone was counted once. Additional DNA sequences in this sample encode the identical CDR3. V and J are TRBV7-2 and TRBJ2-7; D call uncertain. The length of the CDR3 is 12 residues. V shed 5 bases and J shed 0 bases, with 5 bases lying between them. Germline V CDR1 and CDR2: SGHTA, FQGNSA. The CDR3 DNA sequence: TGTGCCAGCAGCCCCAGCTCCTACGAGCAGTACTTC. Amino acids: CASSPSSYEQYF.

V is TRBV6-2 or TRBV6-3 and J is TRBJ2-5, with D hard to call. Per the germline V gene, CDR1 is MNHEY and CDR2 is SVGEGT. The ends were cut back, 2 bases at V and 4 bases at J, with 11 bases in the middle. The CDR3 has 14 residues. The chain's CDR3 is CASSYRNPRETQYF. DNA of the CDR3: TGTGCCAGCAGTTACCGAAATCCGAGAGAGACCCAGTACTTC.

This chain connects TRBV10-3 to TRBJ2-7; 9 bases are a match to TRBD1. With 10 bases clipped from V and 3 bases from J, the junction kept 4 bases outside the gene matches. The CDR3 runs to 12 residues. CDR1 ENHRY and CDR2 SYGVKD come from the germline V gene. The CDR3 region is CASSGQGYEQYF. CDR3 DNA sequence: TGTGCCAGCTCGGGACAGGGCTACGAGCAGTACTTC.

This clone has only a few counts. The V and J genes are TRBV5-1 and TRBJ1-1, with a possible D match to TRBD1 (6 bases). Germline assignment: CDR1 SGHRS and CDR2 YFSETQ. The CDR3 covers 14 residues. The germline V and J ends were trimmed by 2 bases and 4 bases, with 12 bases remaining between them. CDR3 in amino acids: CASSFSFRGTEAFF. The CDR3 DNA reads TGCGCCAGCAGCTTCAGTTTCAGGGGCACTGAAGCTTTCTTT.

The genes are TRBV2 and TRBJ1-3; TRBD1 matches at 9 bases. The germline CDR1 and CDR2 sequences are SNHLY and FYNNEI. Trimming at V came to 4 bases and at J to 7 bases, leaving 8 bases not matched to a gene. The CDR3 runs 15 residues. CDR3 in DNA: TGTGCCAGCAGTGTGGGGGGGGGACAGGGCAACACCATATATTTT. Protein sequence: CASSVGGGQGNTIYF.

The V call is TRBV28, the J call TRBJ1-1; D is undetermined. CDR1 MDHEN and CDR2 SYDVKM come from the germline V gene. The CDR3 sequence is 13 residues long. V lost 5 bases to trimming and J lost 2 bases, with 9 bases between them. Written as DNA, the CDR3 is TGTGCCAGCAGTCCACAGTTCAACACTGAAGCTTTCTTT. This sequence encodes CASSPQFNTEAFF.

This clone turned up a few times. The chain combines TRBV18 with TRBJ1-1; 9 bases are shared with TRBD1. Per germline, CDR1 KGHSH and CDR2 LQKENI. Losses at the gene ends were 3 bases for V and 0 bases for J; bases not matched to a gene: 2. The CDR3 sequence is 15 residues long. DNA of the CDR3: TGTGCCAGCTCACCCCGGGACAGGGTGAACACTGAAGCTTTCTTT. It encodes CASSPRDRVNTEAFF.

The rearrangement links TRBV5-4 to TRBJ1-1; D ambiguous. This CDR3 has 13 residues. Trimming removed 4 bases from V and 3 bases from J, with 10 bases in between. Germline V CDR1 and CDR2: SGHNT, YYREEE (reference sequence). CDR3 sequence: CASSPDLDTEAFF. CDR3 bases: TGTGCCAGCAGCCCCGACTTAGACACTGAAGCTTTCTTT.

The CDR3 sequence: CASSLEESSPLHF. In DNA form, the CDR3 reads TGTGCCAGCAGCTTGGAGGAGAGTTCACCCCTCCACTTT. The V gene is TRBV5-8, the J gene TRBJ1-6; D gene unclear. The CDR3 is 13 residues long. The V gene lost 0 bases and the J gene lost 9 bases, with 7 bases spanning the gap. The V gene's germline CDR1 is SGHTS and CDR2 YDEGEE.

This clone was found a few times. The chain is built from TRBV5-1 and TRBJ1-1; 7 nucleotides match TRBD1. CDR3 length: 18 residues. Germline V gives CDR1 SGHRS, CDR2 YFSETQ. The J segment lost 3 bases and the V segment lost 1 base, leaving 15 bases of the junction unmatched. The CDR3 here is CASSLKAGGGWSDTEAFF. The CDR3 DNA follows: TGCGCCAGCAGCTTGAAGGCAGGGGGTGGCTGGTCGGACACTGAAGCTTTCTTT.

This clone was counted only a few times. The chain has TRBV20-1 and TRBJ1-1; D gene ambiguous. The germline V gene encodes CDR1 DFQATT and CDR2 SNEGSKA (reference sequence). The CDR3 sequence is 11 residues long. V was trimmed by 3 bases and J by 11 bases, leaving 13 bases between them. The CDR3 loop reads CSASRSGRAFF. The DNA of the CDR3 is TGCAGTGCTAGCCGATCCGGGAGGGCTTTCTTT.

The CDR3 DNA reads as TGTGCCAGTGAGACCTTTTTTTCTAGCAAGACAGATACGCAGTATTTT. Translated: CASETFFSSKTDTQYF. The V call is TRBV2, the J call TRBJ2-3; weak D call: TRBD2 (5 bases). Per germline, CDR1 SNHLY and CDR2 FYNNEI. Trimming took off 9 bases at V and 3 bases at J, with 22 bases between the two ends. The CDR3 is 16 amino acids.

The chain recombines TRBV18 with TRBJ2-4; TRBD1 aligns across 9 bases. Germline lookup yields CDR1 KGHSH and CDR2 LQKENI. CDR3 length equals 14 residues. With V trimmed by 8 bases and J by 7 bases, 9 bases remained unmatched. For the CDR3, the DNA is TGTGCCAGCACCGACAGGGGGGGGAGGAACATTCAGTACTTC. Translated: CASTDRGGRNIQYF.

This chain links TRBV27 with TRBJ1-6; D possibly corresponds to TRBD1 (5 bases). The CDR3 contains 16 residues. Trimming cost V 5 bases and J 4 bases, with 15 bases left between them. In germline, CDR1 is MNHEY, CDR2 SMNVEV (reference sequence). The DNA of the CDR3 is TGTGCCAGCAGTGCCCAGACAGCAAGTTATAATTCACCCCTCCACTTT. Amino acid sequence: CASSAQTASYNSPLHF.

The rearrangement joins TRBV7-9 to TRBJ2-6; D unclear. CDR3 length equals 15 residues. Germline values: CDR1 SEHNR, CDR2 FQNEAQ (reference sequence). With 5 bases removed from V and 2 bases from J, the gap between germline ends came to 10 bases. Here the CDR3 DNA reads TGTGCCAGCAGCCTAAGTCGGGCTGGGGCCAACGTCCTGACTTTC. Translated: CASSLSRAGANVLTF. Variable domain in full (rest from reference TRBV7-9 and TRBJ2-6): DTGVSQNPRHKITKRGQNVTFRCDPISEHNRLYWYRQTLGQGPEFLTYFQNEAQLEKSRLLSDRFSAERPKGSFSTLEIQRTEQGDSAMYLCASSLSRAGANVLTFGAGSRLTVL.